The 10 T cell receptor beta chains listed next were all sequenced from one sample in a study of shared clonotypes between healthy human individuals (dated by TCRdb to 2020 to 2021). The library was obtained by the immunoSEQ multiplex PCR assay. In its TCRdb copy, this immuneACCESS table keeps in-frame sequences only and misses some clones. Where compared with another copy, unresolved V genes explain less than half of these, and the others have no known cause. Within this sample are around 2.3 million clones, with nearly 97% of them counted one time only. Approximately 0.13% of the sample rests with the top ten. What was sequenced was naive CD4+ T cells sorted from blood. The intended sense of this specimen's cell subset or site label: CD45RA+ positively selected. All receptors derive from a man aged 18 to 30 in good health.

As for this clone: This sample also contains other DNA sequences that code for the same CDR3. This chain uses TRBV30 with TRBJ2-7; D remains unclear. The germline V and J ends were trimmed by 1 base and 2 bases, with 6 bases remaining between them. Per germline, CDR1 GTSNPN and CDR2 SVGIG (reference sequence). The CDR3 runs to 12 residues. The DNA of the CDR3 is TGTGCCTGGAGTGGGACCCCCTACGAGCAGTACTTC. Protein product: CAWSGTPYEQYF. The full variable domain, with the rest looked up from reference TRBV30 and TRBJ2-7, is SQTIHQWPATLVQPVGSPLSLECTVEGTSNPNLYWYRQAAGRGLQLLFYSVGIGQISSEVPQNLSASRPQDRQFILSSKKLLLSDSGFYLCAWSGTPYEQYFGPGTRLTVT.

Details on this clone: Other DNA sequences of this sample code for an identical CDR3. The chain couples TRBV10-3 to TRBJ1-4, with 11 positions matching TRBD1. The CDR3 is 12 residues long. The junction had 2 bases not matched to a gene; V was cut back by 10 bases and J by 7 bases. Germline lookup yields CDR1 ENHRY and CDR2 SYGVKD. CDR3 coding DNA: TGTGCCACAGGGACAGGGGGTGAAAAACTGTTTTTT. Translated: CATGTGGEKLFF.

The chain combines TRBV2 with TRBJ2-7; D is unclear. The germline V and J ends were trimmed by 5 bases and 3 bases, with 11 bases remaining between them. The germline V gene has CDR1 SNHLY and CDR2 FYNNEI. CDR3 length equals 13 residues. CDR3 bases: TGTGCCAGCAGTTTAACGCCCGACTACGAGCAGTACTTC. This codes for CASSLTPDYEQYF.

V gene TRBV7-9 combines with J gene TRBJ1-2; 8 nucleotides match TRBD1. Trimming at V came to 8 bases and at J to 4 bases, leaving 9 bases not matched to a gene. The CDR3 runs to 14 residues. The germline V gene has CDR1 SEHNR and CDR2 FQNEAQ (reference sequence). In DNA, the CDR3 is TGTGCCAGCGGCCGAGGGACAGGAGCCTATGGCTACACCTTC. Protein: CASGRGTGAYGYTF.

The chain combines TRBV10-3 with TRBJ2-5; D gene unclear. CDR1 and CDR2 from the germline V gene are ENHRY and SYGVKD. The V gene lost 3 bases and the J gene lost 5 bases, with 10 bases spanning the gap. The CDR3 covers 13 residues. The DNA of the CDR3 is TGTGCCATCAGTGATTCAAAGGGTGAGACCCAGTACTTC. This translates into CAISDSKGETQYF.

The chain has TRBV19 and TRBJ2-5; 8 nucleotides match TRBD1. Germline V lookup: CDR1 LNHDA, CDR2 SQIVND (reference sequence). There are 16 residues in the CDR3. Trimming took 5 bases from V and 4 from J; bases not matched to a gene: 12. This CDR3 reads CASSHRTDRAVETQYF. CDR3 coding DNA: TGTGCCAGTAGTCACCGCACGGACAGGGCAGTAGAGACCCAGTACTTC.

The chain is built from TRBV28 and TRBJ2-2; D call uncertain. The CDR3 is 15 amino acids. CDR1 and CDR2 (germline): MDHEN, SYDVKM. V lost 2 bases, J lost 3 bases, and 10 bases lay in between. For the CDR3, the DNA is TGTGCCAGCAGTTTAGCCCTGGGCGACACCGGGGAGCTGTTTTTT. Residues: CASSLALGDTGELFF.

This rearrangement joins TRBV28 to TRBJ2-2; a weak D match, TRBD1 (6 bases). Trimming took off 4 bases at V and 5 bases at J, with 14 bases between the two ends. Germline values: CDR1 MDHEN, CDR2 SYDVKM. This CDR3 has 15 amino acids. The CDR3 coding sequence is TGTGCCAGCAGTTCACAGGGAAAGGGAACCGGGGAGCTGTTTTTT. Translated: CASSSQGKGTGELFF.

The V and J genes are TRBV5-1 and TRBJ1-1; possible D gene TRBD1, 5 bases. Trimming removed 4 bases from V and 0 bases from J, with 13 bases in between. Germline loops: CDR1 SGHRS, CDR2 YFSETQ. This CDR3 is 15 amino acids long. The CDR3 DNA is TGCGCCAGCAGCCGGGACGGACCCATGAACACTGAAGCTTTCTTT. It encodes CASSRDGPMNTEAFF.

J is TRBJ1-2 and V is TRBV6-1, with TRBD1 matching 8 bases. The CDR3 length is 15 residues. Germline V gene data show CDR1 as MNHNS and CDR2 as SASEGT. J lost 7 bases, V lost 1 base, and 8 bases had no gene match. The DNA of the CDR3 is TGTGCCAGCAGTGAAGGTGGCAGGGGGCTCGGTGGCTACACCTTC. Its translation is CASSEGGRGLGGYTF.